One T cell receptor beta chain is described in this entry. Its target is not known. The data derive from a study of Tregs in tolerant kidney transplant recipients. Whole-study findings and limits: This study did not directly address biological reproducibility. The small number of patients limits these findings pending further validation.

The germline V gene encodes CDR1 LGHNA and CDR2 YNFKEQ. CDR3 length: 16 residues. With V trimmed by 1 base and J by 7 bases, 9 bases remained unmatched. The table came from immunoSEQ multiplex PCR; TCRdb's copy has only in-frame clones and leaves some out. The sample lists around 230,000 clones; about 80% were seen once. This clonotype originated in a human donor in good health. This chain joins TRBV4-2 and TRBJ2-1; 8 nucleotides align to TRBD1. The specimen was CD4+ T cells from blood. The CDR3 is CASSQGVGQGSNEQFF. The CDR3 region has the DNA TGTGCCAGCAGCCAAGGGGTTGGACAGGGTAGTAATGAGCAGTTCTTC.